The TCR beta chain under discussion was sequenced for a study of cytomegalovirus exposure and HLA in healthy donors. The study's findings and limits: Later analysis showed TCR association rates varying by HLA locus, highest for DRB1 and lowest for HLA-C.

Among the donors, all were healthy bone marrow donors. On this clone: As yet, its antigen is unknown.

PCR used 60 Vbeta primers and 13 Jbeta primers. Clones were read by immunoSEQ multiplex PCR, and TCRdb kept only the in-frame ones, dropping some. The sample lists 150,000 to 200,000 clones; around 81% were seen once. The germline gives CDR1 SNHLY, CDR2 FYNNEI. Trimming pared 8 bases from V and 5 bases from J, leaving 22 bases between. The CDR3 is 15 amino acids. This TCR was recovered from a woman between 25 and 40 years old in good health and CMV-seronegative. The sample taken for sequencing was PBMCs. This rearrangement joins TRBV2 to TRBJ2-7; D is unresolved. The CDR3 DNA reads TGTGCCAGCTTTTTTAAGGAAGTGGGCTACGACGAGCAGTACTTC. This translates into CASFFKEVGYDEQYF.